This TCR beta chain is drawn from a study of blood T cells in healthy people across ages. Overall study context: Roughly one uniquely barcoded beta molecule per two T cells was captured.

The use of a sample-barcoded 5' primer and a J-beta primer mix characterized a second PCR of roughly 7 to 12 cycles. TCRdb reprocessed the 5' RACE reads via MiXCR and lists one record per CDR3 protein. The data hold roughly 700,000 distinct CDR3 sequences, with 25% observed a single time. This clonotype was picked up a small number of times. Each sample provided at least 6 micrograms of extracted total RNA. The junction had 10 bases not matched to a gene; V was cut back by 6 bases and J by 7 bases. CDR1 and CDR2 from the germline V gene are DFQATT and SNEGSKA (reference sequence). This CDR3 is 14 amino acids long. Separately, the same data were catalogued under a study of T cells of mothers and their children. That work adds: Overlap ran slightly, non-significantly higher for related than unrelated mother-child pairs. Across the analysis, no persistent microchimeric T cell clones were detected.

This sequence joins TRBV20-1 and TRBJ2-5, with 11 bases fitting TRBD2. The sequenced sample was blood. This TCR derives from a boy aged 5-17 years in good health. This chain's CDR3 is CSAVLAGVGGTQYF. The CDR3 DNA follows: TGCAGTGCAGTACTAGCGGGAGTAGGGGGGACCCAGTACTTC.